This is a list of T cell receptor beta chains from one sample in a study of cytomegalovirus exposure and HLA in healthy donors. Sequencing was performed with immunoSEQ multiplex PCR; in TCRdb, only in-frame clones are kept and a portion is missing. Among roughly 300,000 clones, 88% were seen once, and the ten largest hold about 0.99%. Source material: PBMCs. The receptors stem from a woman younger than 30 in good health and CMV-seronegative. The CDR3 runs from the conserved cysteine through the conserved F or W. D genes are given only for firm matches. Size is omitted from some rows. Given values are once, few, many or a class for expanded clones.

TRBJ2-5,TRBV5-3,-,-,TGTGCCAGAAGCTTGGAGAGTAGCGGAGCGTACCAAGAGACCCAGTACTTC,CARSLESSGAYQETQYF
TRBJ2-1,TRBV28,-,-,TGTGCCAGCAGCCCCCGGACAATTAATGAGCAGTTCTTC,CASSPRTINEQFF
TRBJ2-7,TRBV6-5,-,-,TGTGCCAGCAGTTACTCGAGTGCATCCGCTAGGGAGCAGTACTTC,CASSYSSASAREQYF
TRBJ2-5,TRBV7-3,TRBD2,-,TGTGCCAGCAGCTTAACCGGACTAGTTTCGGAGACCCAGTACTTC,CASSLTGLVSETQYF
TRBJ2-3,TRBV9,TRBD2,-,TGTGCCAGCGGACTAGCGGAGGGGGGCCCAGATACGCAGTATTTT,CASGLAEGGPDTQYF
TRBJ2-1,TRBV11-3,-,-,TGTGCCAGCAGCCGCGGAGGTAGCGGCCACAATGAGCAGTTCTTC,CASSRGGSGHNEQFF
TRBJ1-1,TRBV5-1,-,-,TGCGCCAGCAGCTGGACCCCAACAGGGATGAACACTGAAGCTTTCTTT,CASSWTPTGMNTEAFF
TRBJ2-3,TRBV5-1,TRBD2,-,TGCGCCAGCAGCATCTTAGCGGGAAGCACAGATACGCAGTATTTT,CASSILAGSTDTQYF
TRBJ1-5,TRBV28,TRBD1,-,TGTGCCAGCAGCCCTCCGGACAGGTCTTTTTGGCCCCAGCATTTT,CASSPPDRSFWPQHF
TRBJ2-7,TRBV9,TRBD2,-,TGTGCCAGCAGCGTAGGGGCTAGCGGGAGCCCCCACGAGCAGTACTTC,CASSVGASGSPHEQYF
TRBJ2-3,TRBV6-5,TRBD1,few,TGTGCCACATCAGACAGGGAGATCCCAGATACGCAGTATTTT,CATSDREIPDTQYF
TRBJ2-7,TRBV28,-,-,TGTGCCACGGGGAGAGGGGGAGTAAGCCACGAGCAGTACTTC,CATGRGGVSHEQYF
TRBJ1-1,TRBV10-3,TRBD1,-,TGTGCCATCAGTGAAGGACAGGGAAACACTGAAGCTTTCTTT,CAISEGQGNTEAFF
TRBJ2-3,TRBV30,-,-,TGTGCCTGGACAAGAGGTGCAGATACGCAGTATTTT,CAWTRGADTQYF
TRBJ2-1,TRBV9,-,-,TGTGCCAGCAGCGTAACCCAGCGGAGCATCCACAATGAGCAGTTCTTC,CASSVTQRSIHNEQFF
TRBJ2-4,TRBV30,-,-,TGTGCCTGGAACCAGGGGCCAGACCCCCCTGCCAAAAACATTCAGTACTTC,CAWNQGPDPPAKNIQYF
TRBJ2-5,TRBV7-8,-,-,TGTGCCAGCACCACTTATAAGCTTCCCCAAGAGACCCAGTACTTC,CASTTYKLPQETQYF
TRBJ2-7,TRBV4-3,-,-,TGCGCCAGCAGCCAGAGTCACGGGAGTTATCATTACGAGCAGTACTTC,CASSQSHGSYHYEQYF
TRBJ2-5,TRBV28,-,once,TGTGCCAGCAGTTTTCGAGCAGGGAGGTTCAAAGAGACCCAGTACTTC,CASSFRAGRFKETQYF
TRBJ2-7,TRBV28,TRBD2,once,TGTGCCAGCAGTTCCCTCCTAGCGGGAGTGTACGAGCAGTACTTC,CASSSLLAGVYEQYF
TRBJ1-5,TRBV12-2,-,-,TGTGCAAGTCGCTTAGCGTTTATATGGGGGCAACAGCCCCAGCATTTT,CASRLAFIWGQQPQHF
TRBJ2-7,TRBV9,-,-,TGTGCCAGCAGCGTAGCTGCGGGACCCTCCTACGAGCAGTACTTC,CASSVAAGPSYEQYF
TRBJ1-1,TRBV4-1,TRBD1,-,TGCGCCAGCAGCCAAGGACAGGGGAACACTGAAGCTTTCTTT,CASSQGQGNTEAFF
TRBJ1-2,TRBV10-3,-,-,TGTGCCATCAGTGAGTCAACGGGTTTGGTCGGCTACACCTTC,CAISESTGLVGYTF
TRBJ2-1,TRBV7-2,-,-,TGTGCCAGCAGCAAACGGGGAGTTTACAATGAGCAGTTCTTC,CASSKRGVYNEQFF
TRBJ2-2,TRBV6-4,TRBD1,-,TGTGCCAGCAGTGACTACGGCAGGGGGCGAGGGGAGCTGTTTTTT,CASSDYGRGRGELFF
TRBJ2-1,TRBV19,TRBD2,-,TGTGCCAGTAGTATAGGTCCTAGCGGGATTAGGAATGAGCAGTTCTTC,CASSIGPSGIRNEQFF
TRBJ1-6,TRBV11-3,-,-,TGTGCCAGCAGCAAAATCCTCGGGTCACCCCTCCACTTT,CASSKILGSPLHF
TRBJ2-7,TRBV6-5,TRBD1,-,TGTGCCAGCAGTTACCTGGACAGGAAATCCTACGAGCAGTACTTC,CASSYLDRKSYEQYF
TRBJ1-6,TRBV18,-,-,TGTGCCAGCTCACGCCTAGGCAAAGCCTTCGATTCACCCCTCCACTTT,CASSRLGKAFDSPLHF
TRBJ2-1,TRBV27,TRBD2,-,TGTGCCAGCAGGCCTAACCCAGCGGGACGCTACAATGAGCAGTTCTTC,CASRPNPAGRYNEQFF
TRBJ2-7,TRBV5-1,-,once,TGCGCCAGCAGGGCCACCTACGAGCAGTACTTC,CASRATYEQYF
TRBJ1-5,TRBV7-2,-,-,TGTGCCCCAGATCCAGGGGACCGCGTATATCAGCCCCAGCATTTT,CAPDPGDRVYQPQHF
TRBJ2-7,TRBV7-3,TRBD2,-,TGTGCCAGCAGCTTAGGGTCCGGACGGGAGGAAGTTCGGTACTTC,CASSLGSGREEVRYF
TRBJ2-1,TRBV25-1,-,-,TGTGCCAGCAGTGCTTCGGCAAGGGGATACAATGAGCAGTTCTTC,CASSASARGYNEQFF
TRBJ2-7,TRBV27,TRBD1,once,TGTGCCAGCAGTTATGGGGACAGGAGCTACGAGCAGTACTTC,CASSYGDRSYEQYF
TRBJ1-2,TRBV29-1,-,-,TGCAGCGTTGAAGGGTGGCCCTATGGCTACACCTTC,CSVEGWPYGYTF
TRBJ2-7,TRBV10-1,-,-,TGCGCCAGCAGTGAGTCGACAGGTAGCGAGCAGTACTTC,CASSESTGSEQYF
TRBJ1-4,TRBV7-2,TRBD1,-,TGTGCCAGCAGCCCTGACAGGGCCGGGGAAAAACTGTTTTTT,CASSPDRAGEKLFF
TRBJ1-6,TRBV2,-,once,TGTGCTGCGGGGGGTTCCTATAATTCACCCCTCCACTTT,CAAGGSYNSPLHF